Listed below are T cell receptor beta chains from one sample, sequenced in a study of cytomegalovirus exposure and HLA in healthy donors. Sequencing was performed with immunoSEQ multiplex PCR; in TCRdb, only in-frame clones are kept and a portion is missing. The sample holds 160,000 or so clones, 80% to 90% seen once. Sequenced material: PBMCs. Receptor source: a woman under 30 in good health and CMV-seronegative. The conserved cysteine and the conserved F or W are not part of the CDR3 here.

CDR3aa: AISKIASGTSSGLSGTQY
len: 18
j_gene: TRBJ2-3
v_gene: TRBV10-3

CDR3aa: AWRDLRTAYNSPLH
len: 14
j_gene: TRBJ1-6
v_gene: TRBV30

CDR3aa: ASSPTYNSPLH
len: 11
j_gene: TRBJ1-6
v_gene: TRBV18

CDR3aa: ASSQDFRESNQPQH
len: 14
j_gene: TRBJ1-5
v_gene: TRBV4-3

CDR3aa: ASSRQGPYPQH
len: 11
j_gene: TRBJ1-5
v_gene: TRBV7-9

CDR3aa: ASSPWTGGGTEAF
len: 13
j_gene: TRBJ1-1
v_gene: TRBV7-2

CDR3aa: AIFSTPHRGRDYGYT
len: 15
j_gene: TRBJ1-2
v_gene: TRBV28

CDR3aa: AWGNTGSYGYT
len: 11
j_gene: TRBJ1-2
v_gene: TRBV30

CDR3aa: SVSGTSGGTTDTQY
len: 14
j_gene: TRBJ2-3
v_gene: TRBV29-1

CDR3aa: ASSLSVLQLGGGQAF
len: 15
j_gene: TRBJ1-1
v_gene: TRBV27

CDR3aa: ASSLYSPRTGGKTV
len: 14
j_gene: TRBJ2-1
v_gene: TRBV7-2

CDR3aa: ASSIRGGQPQH
len: 11
j_gene: TRBJ1-5
v_gene: TRBV19

CDR3aa: ASSLGTSRETQY
len: 12
j_gene: TRBJ2-5
v_gene: TRBV7-2

CDR3aa: SVEERNGRETGELF
len: 14
j_gene: TRBJ2-2
v_gene: TRBV29-1

CDR3aa: ASGHPAAEQY
len: 10
j_gene: .
v_gene: TRBV7-2

CDR3aa: ASSFHPSGMNGYT
len: 13
j_gene: TRBJ1-2
v_gene: TRBV9

CDR3aa: ASSPNRETNTGELF
len: 14
j_gene: TRBJ2-2
v_gene: TRBV6-4

CDR3aa: ATSRVGGTGELF
len: 12
j_gene: TRBJ2-2
v_gene: TRBV15

CDR3aa: ASRLFESSNYGYT
len: 13
j_gene: TRBJ1-2
v_gene: TRBV6-1

CDR3aa: ASSRGDYYNEQF
len: 12
j_gene: TRBJ2-1
v_gene: TRBV7-3

CDR3aa: ASSTAPGYNEQF
len: 12
j_gene: TRBJ2-1
v_gene: TRBV19

CDR3aa: ASSVRGQSYEQY
len: 12
j_gene: TRBJ2-7
v_gene: TRBV2

CDR3aa: ASSNTGTEITDTQY
len: 14
j_gene: TRBJ2-3
v_gene: TRBV19

CDR3aa: ASSLLQGADTQY
len: 12
j_gene: TRBJ2-3
v_gene: TRBV27

CDR3aa: ASSLSRYEQF
len: 10
j_gene: TRBJ2-1
v_gene: TRBV27

CDR3aa: ASSKLDRYQGYT
len: 12
j_gene: TRBJ1-2
v_gene: TRBV19

CDR3aa: ASSYSGGGFYNEQF
len: 14
j_gene: TRBJ2-1
v_gene: TRBV6-6

CDR3aa: ASSASPGQGNYEQY
len: 14
j_gene: TRBJ2-7
v_gene: TRBV27

CDR3aa: ASSLGAGDTYEQY
len: 13
j_gene: TRBJ2-7
v_gene: TRBV7-2

CDR3aa: ASSPVNSPLH
len: 10
j_gene: TRBJ1-6
v_gene: TRBV4-2

CDR3aa: ASSTRTSAYNEQF
len: 13
j_gene: TRBJ2-1
v_gene: TRBV9

CDR3aa: ASSQVSDSALEAF
len: 13
j_gene: TRBJ1-1
v_gene: TRBV4-1

CDR3aa: ASSAAQDLHEQF
len: 12
j_gene: TRBJ2-1
v_gene: TRBV2

CDR3aa: ASSGVPNTGELF
len: 12
j_gene: TRBJ2-2
v_gene: TRBV19

CDR3aa: ASRPGHLNSPLH
len: 12
j_gene: TRBJ1-6
v_gene: TRBV7-2

CDR3aa: ASRRTGYPGELL
len: 12
j_gene: TRBJ2-2
v_gene: TRBV11-2

CDR3aa: ASSLATVPNYGYT
len: 13
j_gene: TRBJ1-2
v_gene: TRBV5-6

CDR3aa: ATSIQGANQPQH
len: 12
j_gene: TRBJ1-5
v_gene: TRBV15

CDR3aa: ASRLAGGHNTDTQY
len: 14
j_gene: TRBJ2-3
v_gene: TRBV10-3

CDR3aa: ASSKEGLGGGSYEQY
len: 15
j_gene: TRBJ2-7
v_gene: TRBV21-1

CDR3aa: AWSVKGTGRQETQY
len: 14
j_gene: TRBJ2-5
v_gene: TRBV30

CDR3aa: ASSPGQGGLSEQY
len: 13
j_gene: TRBJ2-7
v_gene: TRBV18

CDR3aa: ASSTRLAGATDEQF
len: 14
j_gene: TRBJ2-1
v_gene: TRBV7-2

CDR3aa: ASSPGETPKNYNYGYT
len: 16
j_gene: TRBJ1-2
v_gene: TRBV28

CDR3aa: ASSSDRAPYEQY
len: 12
j_gene: TRBJ2-7
v_gene: TRBV5-1

CDR3aa: ASSRKPTQETQY
len: 12
j_gene: TRBJ2-5
v_gene: TRBV27

CDR3aa: ASSLVSVGPAGTSYEQY
len: 17
j_gene: .
v_gene: TRBV7-3

CDR3aa: ATSGDSGNTIY
len: 11
j_gene: TRBJ1-3
v_gene: TRBV7-9

CDR3aa: ASSLGGDAPTDTQY
len: 14
j_gene: TRBJ2-3
v_gene: TRBV27

CDR3aa: ASIKGGATGELF
len: 12
j_gene: TRBJ2-2
v_gene: TRBV7-9

CDR3aa: ASESGTGMIMSSYNEQF
len: 17
j_gene: TRBJ2-1
v_gene: TRBV10-1